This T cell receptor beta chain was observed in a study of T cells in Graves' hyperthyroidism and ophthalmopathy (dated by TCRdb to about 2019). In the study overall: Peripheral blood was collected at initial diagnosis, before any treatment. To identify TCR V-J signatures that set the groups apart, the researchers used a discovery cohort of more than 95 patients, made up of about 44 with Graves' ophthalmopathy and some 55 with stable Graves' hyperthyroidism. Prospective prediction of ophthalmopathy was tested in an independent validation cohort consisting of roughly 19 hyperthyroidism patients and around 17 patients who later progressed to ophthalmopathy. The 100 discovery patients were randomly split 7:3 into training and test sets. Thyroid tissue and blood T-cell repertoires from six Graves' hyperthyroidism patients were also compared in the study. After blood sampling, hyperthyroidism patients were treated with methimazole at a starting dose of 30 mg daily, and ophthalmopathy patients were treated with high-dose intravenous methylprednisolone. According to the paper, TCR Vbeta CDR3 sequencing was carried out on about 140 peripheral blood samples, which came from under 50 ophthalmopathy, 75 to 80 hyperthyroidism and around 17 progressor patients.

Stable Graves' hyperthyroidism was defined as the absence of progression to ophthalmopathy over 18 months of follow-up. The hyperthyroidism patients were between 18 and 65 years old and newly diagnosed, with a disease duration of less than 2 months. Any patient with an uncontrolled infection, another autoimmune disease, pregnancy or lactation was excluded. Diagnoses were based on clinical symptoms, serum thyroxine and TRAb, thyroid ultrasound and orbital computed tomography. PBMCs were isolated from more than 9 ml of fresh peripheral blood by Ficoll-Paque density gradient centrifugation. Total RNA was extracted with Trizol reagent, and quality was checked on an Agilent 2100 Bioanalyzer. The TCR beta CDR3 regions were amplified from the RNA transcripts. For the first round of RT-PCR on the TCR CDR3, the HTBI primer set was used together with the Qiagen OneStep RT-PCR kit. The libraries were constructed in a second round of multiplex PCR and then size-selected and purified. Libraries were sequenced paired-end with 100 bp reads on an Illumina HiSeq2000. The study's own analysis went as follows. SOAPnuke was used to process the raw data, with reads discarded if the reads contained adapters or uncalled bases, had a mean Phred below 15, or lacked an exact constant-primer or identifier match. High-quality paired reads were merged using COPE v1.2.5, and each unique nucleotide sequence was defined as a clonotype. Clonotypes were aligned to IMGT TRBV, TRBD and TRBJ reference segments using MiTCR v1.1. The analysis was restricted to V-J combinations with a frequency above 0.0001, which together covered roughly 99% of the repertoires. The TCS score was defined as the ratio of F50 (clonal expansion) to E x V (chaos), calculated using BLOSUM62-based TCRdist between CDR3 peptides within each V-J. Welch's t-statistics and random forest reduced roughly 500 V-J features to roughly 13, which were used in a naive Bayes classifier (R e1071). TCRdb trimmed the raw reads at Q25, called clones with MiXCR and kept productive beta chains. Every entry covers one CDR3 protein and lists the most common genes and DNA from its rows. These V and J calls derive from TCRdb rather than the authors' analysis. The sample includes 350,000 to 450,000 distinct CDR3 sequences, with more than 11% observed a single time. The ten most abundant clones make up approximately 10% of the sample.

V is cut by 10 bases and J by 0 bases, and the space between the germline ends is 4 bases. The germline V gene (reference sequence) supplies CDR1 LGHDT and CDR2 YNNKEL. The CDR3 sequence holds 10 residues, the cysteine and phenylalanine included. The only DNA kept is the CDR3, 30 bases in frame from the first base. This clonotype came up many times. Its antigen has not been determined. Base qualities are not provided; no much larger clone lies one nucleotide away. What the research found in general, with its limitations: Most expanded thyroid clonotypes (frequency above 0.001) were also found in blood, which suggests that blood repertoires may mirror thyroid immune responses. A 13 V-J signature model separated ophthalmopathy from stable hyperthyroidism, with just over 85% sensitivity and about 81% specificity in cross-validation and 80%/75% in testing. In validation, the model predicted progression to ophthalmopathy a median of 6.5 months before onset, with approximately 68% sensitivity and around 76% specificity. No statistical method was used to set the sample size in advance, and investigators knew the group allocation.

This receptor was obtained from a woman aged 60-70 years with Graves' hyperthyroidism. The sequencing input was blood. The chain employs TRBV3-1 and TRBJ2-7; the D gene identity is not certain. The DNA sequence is TGTGCCACCTTCTCCTACGAGCAGTACTTC. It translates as CATFSYEQYF.